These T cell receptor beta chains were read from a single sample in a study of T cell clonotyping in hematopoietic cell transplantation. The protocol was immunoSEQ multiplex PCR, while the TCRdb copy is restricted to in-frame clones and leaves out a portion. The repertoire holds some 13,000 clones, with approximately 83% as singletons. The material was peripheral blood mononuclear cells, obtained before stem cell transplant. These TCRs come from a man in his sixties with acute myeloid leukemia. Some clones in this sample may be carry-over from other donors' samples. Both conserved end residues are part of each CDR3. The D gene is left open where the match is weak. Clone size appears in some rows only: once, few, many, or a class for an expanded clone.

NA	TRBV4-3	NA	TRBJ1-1	TGCGCCAGCAGCCAAGATCAGGGTAGGCAGAACACTGAAGCTTTCTTT	CASSQDQGRQNTEAFF
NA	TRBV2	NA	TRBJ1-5	TGTGCCAGCAGTGAAGCGCGGGGGTCAGGGCAGCCCCAGCATTTT	CASSEARGSGQPQHF
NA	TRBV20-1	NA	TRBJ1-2	TGCAGTGCCCGGACCGCTAGGGACTACACCTTC	CSARTARDYTF
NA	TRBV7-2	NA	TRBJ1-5	TGTGCCAGCAGCTTATCCTGGGGGCTTGATCAGCCCCAGCATTTT	CASSLSWGLDQPQHF
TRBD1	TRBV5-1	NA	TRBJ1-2	TGCGCCAGCAGCGCCGAGGGGGCCAGTGGCTACACCTTC	CASSAEGASGYTF
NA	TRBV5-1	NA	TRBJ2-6	TGCGCCAGCAGCCGGACTTCGGGGGAATCTGGGGCCAACGTCCTGACTTTC	CASSRTSGESGANVLTF
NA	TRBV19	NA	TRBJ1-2	TGTGCCAGTAGTATGAAGGCTAACTATGGCTACACCTTC	CASSMKANYGYTF
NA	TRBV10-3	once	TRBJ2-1	TGTGCCATCAGTGAGCCCCGCCCAGCGGAGGACAATGAGCAGTTCTTC	CAISEPRPAEDNEQFF
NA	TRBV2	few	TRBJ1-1	TGTGCCAGCACATCGACAGGAGACACTGAAGCTTTCTTT	CASTSTGDTEAFF
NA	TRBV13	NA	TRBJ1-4	TGTGCCAGCAGCTTCAGACCCACAACTAATGAAAAACTGTTTTTT	CASSFRPTTNEKLFF
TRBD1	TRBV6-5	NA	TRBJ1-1	TGTGCCAGCAGTTACGGGACAGGGGGCACTGAAGCTTTCTTT	CASSYGTGGTEAFF
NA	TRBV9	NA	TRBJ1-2	TGTGCCAGCAGCTCCGGGTATCTTGGCTACACCTTC	CASSSGYLGYTF
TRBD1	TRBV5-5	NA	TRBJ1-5	TGTGCCAGCAGCTACGATCAGGGGGCACGTCAGCCCCAGCATTTT	CASSYDQGARQPQHF
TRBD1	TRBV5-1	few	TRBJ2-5	TGCGCCAGCAGCTTGGGGGACAGGAAGGGGGAGACCCAGTACTTC	CASSLGDRKGETQYF
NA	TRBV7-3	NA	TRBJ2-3	TGTGCCAGCAGATTGGGGTCCACAGATACGCAGTATTTT	CASRLGSTDTQYF
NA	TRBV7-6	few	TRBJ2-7	TGTGCCAGCAGCCCCGAGGAGAGATATTACGAGCAGTACTTC	CASSPEERYYEQYF
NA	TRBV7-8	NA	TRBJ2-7	TGTGCCAGCAGCCCCGAGGCCAGGGACGACGAGCAGTACTTC	CASSPEARDDEQYF
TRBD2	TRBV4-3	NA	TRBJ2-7	TGCGCCAGCAGCCAAGATCAGGGACTAGCGGTACCCTTCTCCTACGAGCAGTACTTC	CASSQDQGLAVPFSYEQYF